The 29 T cell receptor beta chains in this list originate from one sample, sequenced in a study of blood T cell repertoires in COVID-19. The table came from immunoSEQ multiplex PCR; TCRdb's copy has only in-frame clones and leaves some out. The repertoire holds 100,000 or so clones, with 80% to 95% as singletons. The sample was peripheral blood. These receptors were obtained from a woman aged 60-75 years with active COVID-19.

The chain has TRBV29-1 and TRBJ1-2, with D perhaps matching TRBD1 (6 bases). Per the germline V gene, CDR1 is SQVTM and CDR2 is ANQGSEA. The length of the CDR3 is 12 residues. V was shortened by 3 bases and J by 8 bases, with 13 bases between the two germline ends. The CDR3 sequence: CSVDRGFDGYTF. The DNA for the CDR3 is TGCAGCGTTGACAGGGGTTTCGACGGCTACACCTTC.

The rearrangement uses TRBV11-3 and TRBJ2-2; maybe TRBD2 (5 bases). This CDR3 comprises 15 residues. Germline CDR1 is SGHNT and CDR2 is YENEEA. Trimming removed 5 bases at V and 3 bases at J, with 13 bases between. The CDR3 is CASSRRTGDTGELFF. The CDR3 nucleotides are TGTGCCAGCAGCAGGCGGACTGGGGACACCGGGGAGCTGTTTTTT. Filled out from reference TRBV11-3 and TRBJ2-2, the complete variable domain reads EAGVVQSPRYKIIEKKQPVAFWCNPISGHNTLYWYLQNLGQGPELLIRYENEEAVDDSQLPKDRFSAERLKGVDSTLKIQPAELGDSAVYLCASSRRTGDTGELFFGEGSRLTVL.

In this sample, this clone turned up a few times. This chain joins TRBV2 and TRBJ2-7; 10 bases line up with TRBD2. The CDR3 contains 15 residues. V was pared by 1 base and J by 5 bases, with 5 bases of the junction left unmatched. Germline V lookup: CDR1 SNHLY, CDR2 FYNNEI. CDR3 sequence: CASSEVSSGSNEQYF. CDR3 coding DNA: TGTGCCAGCAGTGAAGTATCTAGCGGGAGTAACGAGCAGTACTTC.

The table lists this clone with a count of one. This sequence joins TRBV5-6 and TRBJ2-3, with 7 bases that match TRBD1. Per the germline V gene, CDR1 is SGHDT and CDR2 is YYEEEE. There are 15 residues in the CDR3. The V gene end was trimmed by 4 bases and the J gene end by 6 bases; junction bases not matched to a gene: 11. CDR3 loop: CASSTRQGVLDTQYF. CDR3 DNA sequence: TGTGCCAGCAGCACCCGACAGGGAGTCTTGGATACGCAGTATTTT.

The table lists this clone with a count of one. CDR3 sequence reads: CASSLSGGTGELFF. The DNA of the CDR3 is TGTGCCAGCAGCTTAAGCGGGGGGACCGGGGAGCTGTTTTTT. The chain combines TRBV7-9 with TRBJ2-2; TRBD2 matches at 9 bases. Per the germline V gene, CDR1 is SEHNR and CDR2 is FQNEAQ (reference sequence). Losses at the gene ends were 2 bases for V and 5 bases for J; bases not matched to a gene: 0. There are 14 residues in the CDR3.

The CDR3 spells CATSRRQGDGYTF. The CDR3 nucleotides are TGTGCCACCAGCAGAAGACAGGGGGATGGCTACACCTTC. The J gene is TRBJ1-2, the V gene TRBV15; TRBD1 matches at 9 bases. Unmatched junction bases numbered 1, after V lost 2 bases and J lost 6 bases. CDR1 LNHNV and CDR2 YYDKDF come from the germline V gene (reference sequence). This CDR3 has 13 amino acids.

The rearrangement links TRBV5-1 to TRBJ2-3; TRBD2 aligns across 11 bases. In germline, CDR1 is SGHRS, CDR2 YFSETQ. The CDR3 consists of 16 residues. The ends lost 2 bases at V and 0 bases at J; junction bases unmatched: 2. The CDR3 DNA reads as TGCGCCAGCAGCTTTTCTAGCGGGAGGAGCACAGATACGCAGTATTTT. Translating it yields CASSFSSGRSTDTQYF.

The chain links TRBV2 to TRBJ1-1, with D possibly being TRBD1 (5 bases). This CDR3 has 15 amino acids. Trimming pared 2 bases from V and 5 bases from J, leaving 15 bases between. Germline values: CDR1 SNHLY, CDR2 FYNNEI. CDR3 in amino acids: CASSEFGGKGTEAFF. DNA of the CDR3: TGTGCCAGCAGTGAATTTGGAGGGAAGGGGACTGAAGCTTTCTTT.

This chain uses TRBV2 with TRBJ1-1; 7 bases are a match to TRBD1. Looked up from germline, CDR1 is SNHLY and CDR2 is FYNNEI. This CDR3 has 15 residues. The V segment lost 6 bases and the J segment 2 bases; nucleotides outside the gene matches: 9. As DNA, the CDR3 is TGTGCCAGCAGAGGGACAGCCCTTGTTAACACTGAAGCTTTCTTT. Translated, it gives CASRGTALVNTEAFF.

In this sample, this clone turned up once. The CDR3 DNA is TGTGCCAGTTCGAAAGGACAGGGATCCTTTTACGAGCAGTACTTC. Translated, it gives CASSKGQGSFYEQYF. V is TRBV27 and J is TRBJ2-7, with 8 positions matching TRBD1. This CDR3 is 15 amino acids long. Germline V gene data show CDR1 as MNHEY and CDR2 as SMNVEV (reference sequence). Germline trimming cut 9 bases from V and 4 bases from J; bases unmatched to any gene: 14.

The chain couples TRBV15 to TRBJ2-1; D is possibly TRBD1 (5 bases). This CDR3 spans 14 amino acids. V lost 0 bases and J 7 bases, leaving 10 bases between the germline ends. CDR1 LNHNV and CDR2 YYDKDF come from the germline V gene (reference sequence). The CDR3 nucleotides are TGTGCCACCAGCAGAGAGGAAAGGGGAAATGAGCAGTTCTTC. Translation: CATSREERGNEQFF.

This chain links TRBV20-1 with TRBJ1-6; TRBD1 aligns across 7 bases. V gave up 3 bases and J gave up 0 bases; unmatched junction bases: 5. The V gene's germline CDR1 is DFQATT and CDR2 SNEGSKA (reference sequence). The CDR3 has 16 residues. The CDR3 spells CSASPTGSSYNSPLHF. Written as DNA, the CDR3 is TGCAGTGCTAGTCCGACAGGGAGCTCCTATAATTCACCCCTCCACTTT.

The gene calls are TRBV5-4 and TRBJ2-1; tentative D call: TRBD2 (7 bases). The ends were cut back, 0 bases at V and 0 bases at J, with 13 bases in the middle. The CDR3 sequence is 17 residues long. CDR1 and CDR2 from the germline V gene are SGHNT and YYREEE (reference sequence). The CDR3 region is CASSLGGGGRSYNEQFF. CDR3 in DNA: TGTGCCAGCAGCTTGGGGGGCGGGGGCCGCTCCTACAATGAGCAGTTCTTC.

The chain is built from TRBV19 and TRBJ2-3; 11 bases are shared with TRBD1. V was pared by 5 bases and J by 3 bases, with 10 bases of the junction left unmatched. The CDR3 runs 17 residues. Looked up from germline, CDR1 is LNHDA and CDR2 is SQIVND (reference sequence). The chain's CDR3 is CASSSGGTGGRTDTQYF. CDR3 nucleotide sequence: TGTGCCAGTAGTTCAGGAGGGACAGGGGGGAGAACAGATACGCAGTATTTT. Full variable domain (outside the CDR3, taken from reference TRBV19 and TRBJ2-3): DGGITQSPKYLFRKEGQNVTLSCEQNLNHDAMYWYRQDPGQGLRLIYYSQIVNDFQKGDIAEGYSVSREKKESFPLTVTSAQKNPTAFYLCASSSGGTGGRTDTQYFGPGTRLTVL.

The chain combines TRBV24-1 with TRBJ2-5; 12 bases align to TRBD2. The CDR3 covers 17 residues. V trimming: 4 bases; J trimming: 5 bases; junction bases outside the gene matches: 10. CDR1 is KGHDR, CDR2 SFDVKD, per germline. This CDR3 reads CATSDNYLAGGRETQYF. For the CDR3, the DNA is TGTGCCACCAGTGACAACTACCTAGCGGGAGGGCGGGAGACCCAGTACTTC.

The V gene is TRBV5-1, the J gene TRBJ1-2; a possible D gene is TRBD1 (5 bases). Germline V gene data show CDR1 as SGHRS and CDR2 as YFSETQ. The V and J ends lost 0 bases and 1 base respectively, with 10 bases between them. The CDR3 sequence is 15 residues long. The chain's CDR3 is CASSLAPDSNYGYTF. In DNA form, the CDR3 reads TGCGCCAGCAGCTTGGCCCCCGACAGTAACTATGGCTACACCTTC. The full variable domain, in which reference TRBV5-1 and TRBJ1-2 provide the parts outside the CDR3, is KAGVTQTPRYLIKTRGQQVTLSCSPISGHRSVSWYQQTPGQGLQFLFEYFSETQRNKGNFPGRFSGRQFSNSRSEMNVSTLELGDSALYLCASSLAPDSNYGYTFGSGTRLTVV.

This clone has just one count. The rearrangement links TRBV30 to TRBJ2-1; 7 bases map to TRBD2. Germline V lookup: CDR1 GTSNPN, CDR2 SVGIG (reference sequence). This CDR3 is built from 14 residues. V dropped 0 bases and J dropped 3; count of bases not matched to a gene: 2. CDR3 in amino acids: CAWSVKRGYNEQFF. The CDR3 region has the DNA TGTGCCTGGAGTGTAAAGCGGGGCTACAATGAGCAGTTCTTC.

This chain links TRBV24-1 with TRBJ2-2; D gene ambiguous. V shed 6 bases and J shed 5 bases, with 12 bases lying between them. This CDR3 comprises 14 residues. CDR1 KGHDR and CDR2 SFDVKD come from the germline V gene. As DNA, the CDR3 is TGTGCCACCAGTATGGGCGTCGAAACCGGGGAGCTGTTTTTT. Protein product: CATSMGVETGELFF.

The rearrangement uses TRBV30 and TRBJ1-3; maybe TRBD1 (6 bases). The germline V gene has CDR1 GTSNPN and CDR2 SVGIG (reference sequence). Trimming took off 6 bases at V and 3 bases at J, with 15 bases between the two ends. CDR3 length: 14 amino acids. In nucleotides, the CDR3 is TGTGCCTGTCCGCGCCAGGGGCTTGGAAACACCATATATTTT. Amino acids: CACPRQGLGNTIYF.

The chain joins TRBV9 to TRBJ2-7; D is perhaps TRBD2 (6 bases). Germline V gene lookup returns CDR1 SGDLS and CDR2 YYNGEE. V lost 0 bases and J 3 bases, leaving 19 bases between the germline ends. This CDR3 is built from 17 residues. The DNA of the CDR3 is TGTGCCAGCAGCGTAGGAACGGGGGACGCAGCCGACTACGAGCAGTACTTC. Its translation: CASSVGTGDAADYEQYF.

The V call is TRBV6-5, the J call TRBJ2-7; D call uncertain. Germline-derived CDR1 and CDR2 are MNHEY and SVGAGI. Deletions cut 9 bases from V and 7 bases from J, with 19 bases between. The length of the CDR3 is 13 residues. CDR3 coding DNA: TGTGCCAGTGAGTCTCCCCGAACCAAAGAGCAGTACTTC. Its protein product is CASESPRTKEQYF.

V gene TRBV18 combines with J gene TRBJ1-1; TRBD1 matches 9 bases. The CDR3 has 16 residues. The germline gives CDR1 KGHSH, CDR2 LQKENI. J lost 5 bases, V lost 1 base, and 8 bases had no gene match. The CDR3 loop reads CASSPQTGGAGTEAFF. The CDR3 coding sequence is TGTGCCAGCTCACCACAAACAGGGGGCGCGGGGACTGAAGCTTTCTTT. Complete variable domain (other parts from reference TRBV18 and TRBJ1-1): NAGVMQNPRHLVRRRGQEARLRCSPMKGHSHVYWYRQLPEEGLKFMVYLQKENIIDESGMPKERFSAEFPKEGPSILRIQQVVRGDSAAYFCASSPQTGGAGTEAFFGQGTRLTVV.

The V and J genes are TRBV14 and TRBJ1-4, with D maybe TRBD1 (5 bases). Looked up from germline, CDR1 is SGHDN and CDR2 is FVKESK. V shed 6 bases and J shed 7 bases, with 15 bases lying between them. The CDR3 loop spans 14 amino acids. DNA of the CDR3: TGTGCCAGCAGGGCGGCGGGGGAAGGTGAAAAACTGTTTTTT. Translating gives CASRAAGEGEKLFF.

The chain is built from TRBV9 and TRBJ2-3; D might be TRBD2 (5 bases). CDR1 is SGDLS and CDR2 is YYNGEE in the germline V gene. The CDR3 sequence is 13 residues long. V gave up 4 bases and J gave up 6 bases, with 12 bases separating them. The CDR3 nucleotides read TGTGCCAGCAGCCCTCCCGGACTGGATACGCAGTATTTT. Translating it yields CASSPPGLDTQYF.

The gene calls are TRBV27 and TRBJ2-1; 9 positions match TRBD1. The junction had 8 bases not matched to a gene; V was cut back by 5 bases and J by 0 bases. The CDR3 runs to 17 residues. The germline gives CDR1 MNHEY, CDR2 SMNVEV (reference sequence). CDR3 DNA: TGTGCCAGCAGTCCAAGGACAGGGGCGAGCTCCTACAATGAGCAGTTCTTC. Amino acid sequence: CASSPRTGASSYNEQFF.

The V and J genes are TRBV6-5 and TRBJ2-5; 11 nucleotides agree with TRBD2. This CDR3 has 14 amino acids. J was trimmed by 14 bases and V by 3 bases; bases with no gene match: 11. The V gene's germline CDR1 is MNHEY and CDR2 SVGAGI. Here the CDR3 DNA reads TGTGCCAGCAGTTATTCCGGGACTAGCGGCCTTACATACTTC. Its protein product is CASSYSGTSGLTYF.

The chain recombines TRBV18 with TRBJ1-5; maybe TRBD1 (5 bases). Trimming pared 0 bases from V and 4 bases from J, leaving 16 bases between. Germline-derived CDR1 and CDR2 are KGHSH and LQKENI. The CDR3 covers 17 residues. This CDR3 reads CASSPPAGPGGNQPQHF. The CDR3 coding sequence is TGTGCCAGCTCACCACCGGCGGGACCGGGAGGGAATCAGCCCCAGCATTTT. Looking up the rest from reference TRBV18 and TRBJ1-5 gives the full variable domain: NAGVMQNPRHLVRRRGQEARLRCSPMKGHSHVYWYRQLPEEGLKFMVYLQKENIIDESGMPKERFSAEFPKEGPSILRIQQVVRGDSAAYFCASSPPAGPGGNQPQHFGDGTRLSIL.

This rearrangement joins TRBV21-1 to TRBJ2-7; the table's D call of TRBD1 was not tested on the DNA. TRBV21-1 counts as a pseudogene. The CDR3 runs 14 residues. The CDR3 DNA sequence: TGTGCCAGCAGCAATTCCCAGGGGAGCAACGAGCAGTACTTC. Protein sequence: CASSNSQGSNEQYF.

This clone was observed a single time. This chain connects TRBV6-5 to TRBJ1-6; 7 bases line up with TRBD1. The CDR3 contains 15 residues. Germline CDR1 reads MNHEY; CDR2 reads SVGAGI. Trimming at V came to 2 bases and at J to 9 bases, leaving 7 bases not matched to a gene. The CDR3 coding sequence is TGTGCCAGCAGTTACACGACAGGGAAAGGTTCACCCCTCCACTTT. Translating gives CASSYTTGKGSPLHF.